The 20 T cell receptor beta chains below come from one sample, sequenced in a study of cytotoxic CD8 clonotypes in ibrutinib-treated CLL. The assay was immunoSEQ multiplex PCR, and TCRdb's table has in-frame clones only and misses some. The data show roughly 200,000 clones, around 72% seen once. The source was PBMCs, collected after 24 months of ibrutinib treatment. The receptors here all came from a human donor with chronic lymphocytic leukemia.

This chain uses TRBV10-3 with TRBJ1-1, with TRBD1 matching 8 bases. This CDR3 comprises 16 residues. Trimming removed 5 bases from V and 3 bases from J; junction bases left unmatched: 11. The germline V gene has CDR1 ENHRY and CDR2 SYGVKD. The CDR3 loop reads CAISQNRGVADTEAFF. CDR3 sequence (DNA): TGTGCCATCAGTCAGAACAGGGGGGTGGCGGACACTGAAGCTTTCTTT.

This clone was picked up one time. The chain employs TRBV28 and TRBJ2-1, with TRBD2 matching 10 bases. The junction had 6 bases not matched to a gene; V was cut back by 1 base and J by 6 bases. The CDR3 runs to 16 residues. Germline CDR1 is MDHEN and CDR2 is SYDVKM. The CDR3, as DNA: TGTGCCAGCAGTTTATTGAGTCTAGCGGGAGTCAATGAGCAGTTCTTC. The encoded protein is CASSLLSLAGVNEQFF.

The chain is built from TRBV15 and TRBJ2-2; 9 bases match TRBD1. Looked up from germline, CDR1 is LNHNV and CDR2 is YYDKDF (reference sequence). The CDR3 contains 17 residues. The junction had 6 bases not matched to a gene; V was cut back by 1 base and J by 3 bases. CDR3 sequence: CATSRVMGQGYTGELFF. As DNA, the CDR3 is TGTGCCACCAGCAGAGTCATGGGACAGGGCTACACCGGGGAGCTGTTTTTT.

This clone was counted once. V and J are TRBV10-2 and TRBJ2-3; TRBD1 or TRBD2 may be the D gene (6 bases each). The CDR3 extends over 16 amino acids. From germline, CDR1 is WSHSY and CDR2 SAAADI. The V end was cut by 4 bases, the J end by 3 bases, with 17 bases between. The CDR3 reads CASSGVTGRSTDTQYF. The DNA for the CDR3 is TGCGCCAGCAGTGGTGTTACAGGGAGGTCGACAGATACGCAGTATTTT.

This clone appeared once. The chain combines TRBV11-2 with TRBJ1-2, with a weak D call TRBD1 (6 bases). The CDR3 length is 15 residues. The V and J ends lost 4 bases and 4 bases respectively, with 16 bases between them. The V gene's germline CDR1 is SGHAT and CDR2 FQNNGV. CDR3 DNA sequence: TGTGCCAGCAGCTCGAACTTTGGGGGGCCCTATGGCTACACCTTC. Translating it yields CASSSNFGGPYGYTF.

The genes are TRBV19 and TRBJ2-7; 7 bases agree with TRBD2. The CDR3 totals 13 residues. CDR1 and CDR2 (germline): LNHDA, SQIVND (reference sequence). Trimming took 9 bases from V and 6 from J; bases not matched to a gene: 11. As DNA, the CDR3 is TGTGCCAGCCGGAAAGGACTAGGTGCCGAGCAGTACTTC. As protein: CASRKGLGAEQYF.

The chain has TRBV16 and TRBJ2-5; no firm D call. The V and J ends lost 0 bases and 7 bases respectively, with 12 bases between them. The length of the CDR3 is 14 residues. In germline, CDR1 is KGHSY, CDR2 FQNENV. The DNA for the CDR3 is TGTGCCAGCAGCCAATCGGGTAAAGGCGGGACCCAGTACTTC. It specifies CASSQSGKGGTQYF.

The rearrangement uses TRBV4-3 and TRBJ1-2, with TRBD1 identical over 9 bases. The CDR3 covers 14 residues. The ends lost 1 base at V and 8 bases at J; junction bases unmatched: 5. Germline lookup yields CDR1 LGHNA and CDR2 YSLEER. CDR3 bases: TGCGCCAGCAGCCAAGCCGGGACAGGGTACGGCTACACCTTC. As protein: CASSQAGTGYGYTF.

The chain is built from TRBV19 and TRBJ2-5; D perhaps matches TRBD2 (5 bases). Trimming removed 5 bases from V and 5 bases from J, with 12 bases in between. CDR3 size: 13 residues. The germline V gene has CDR1 LNHDA and CDR2 SQIVND (reference sequence). The CDR3 is CASSEDEGETQYF. The CDR3 nucleotides read TGTGCCAGTAGTGAGGATGAGGGCGAGACCCAGTACTTC.

The V and J genes are TRBV19 and TRBJ2-7; TRBD2 matches at 7 bases. The length of the CDR3 is 15 residues. V shed 1 base, J shed 4 bases, and the junction held 7 bases outside the gene matches. CDR1 and CDR2 (germline): LNHDA, SQIVND (reference sequence). The CDR3 spells CASSIGAGEGYEQYF. The CDR3, as DNA: TGTGCCAGTAGTATAGGGGCGGGAGAGGGTTACGAGCAGTACTTC.

In regard to this clone: The junction shows a germline mismatch at one end, possibly a read error. The chain is built from TRBV29-1 and TRBJ2-5; D might be TRBD1 or TRBD2, each matching 6 bases. The germline V gene has CDR1 SQVTM and CDR2 ANQGSEA. This CDR3 is 14 amino acids long. The CDR3 reads CSVEVSQGGGAQYF. The CDR3, as DNA: TGCAGTGTTGAAGTCAGCCAAGGGGGAGGCGCCCAGTACTTC.

The CDR3 coding sequence is TGCAAAGGCCTGATGAACACTGAAGCTTTCTTT. Its translation: CKGLMNTEAFF. V is TRBV20-1 and J is TRBJ1-1; D uncertain. Germline V lookup: CDR1 DFQATT, CDR2 SNEGSKA (reference sequence). This CDR3 has 11 amino acids.

The V and J genes are TRBV4-1 and TRBJ2-3; TRBD2 aligns across 11 bases. The ends lost 2 bases at V and 0 bases at J; junction bases unmatched: 13. From germline, CDR1 is MGHRA and CDR2 YSYEKL. CDR3 size: 20 residues. CDR3 amino acids: CASSQLPVGLAVSSTDTQYF. CDR3 nucleotides: TGCGCCAGCAGCCAACTTCCAGTGGGACTAGCGGTGTCTAGCACAGATACGCAGTATTTT.

The rearrangement joins TRBV30 to TRBJ1-2; TRBD1 matches at 9 bases. The ends lost 6 bases at V and 5 bases at J; junction bases unmatched: 4. Germline V CDR1 and CDR2: GTSNPN, SVGIG (reference sequence). The CDR3 covers 12 residues. CDR3 protein: CACATGGYGYTF. DNA for the CDR3: TGTGCCTGCGCGACAGGGGGGTATGGCTACACCTTC. The full variable domain, its missing parts supplied by reference TRBV30 and TRBJ1-2, is SQTIHQWPATLVQPVGSPLSLECTVEGTSNPNLYWYRQAAGRGLQLLFYSVGIGQISSEVPQNLSASRPQDRQFILSSKKLLLSDSGFYLCACATGGYGYTFGSGTRLTVV.

The V and J genes are TRBV18 and TRBJ2-7, with TRBD1 as a possible D gene (6 bases). The CDR3 is 13 residues long. V was clipped by 5 bases and J by 11 bases, with 19 bases between them. The germline V gene encodes CDR1 KGHSH and CDR2 LQKENI. The CDR3 bases are TGTGCCAGCTCATCCAGTGAGTTTAGGGGGAAGTACTTC. Protein: CASSSSEFRGKYF.

This sequence joins TRBV28 and TRBJ1-2; TRBD1 agrees at 7 bases. The CDR3 has 13 amino acids. Germline V gene data show CDR1 as MDHEN and CDR2 as SYDVKM. V was pared by 7 bases and J by 6 bases, with 8 bases of the junction left unmatched. The CDR3: CASKVDRENGYTF. The CDR3 DNA sequence: TGTGCCAGCAAAGTCGACAGGGAGAATGGCTACACCTTC.

J is TRBJ1-1 and V is TRBV5-1, with 8 bases fitting TRBD1. V trimming: 0 bases; J trimming: 0 bases; junction bases outside the gene matches: 10. The CDR3 totals 18 residues. Germline-derived CDR1 and CDR2 are SGHRS and YFSETQ. The CDR3: CASSLGTGNFDVNTEAFF. The CDR3 DNA follows: TGCGCCAGCAGCTTGGGGACAGGGAACTTCGATGTGAACACTGAAGCTTTCTTT. Variable domain in full (rest from reference TRBV5-1 and TRBJ1-1): KAGVTQTPRYLIKTRGQQVTLSCSPISGHRSVSWYQQTPGQGLQFLFEYFSETQRNKGNFPGRFSGRQFSNSRSEMNVSTLELGDSALYLCASSLGTGNFDVNTEAFFGQGTRLTVV.

V and J are TRBV7-2 and TRBJ2-7, with 7 bases matching TRBD1. The CDR3 has 14 residues. J lost 1 base, V lost 6 bases, and 6 bases had no gene match. CDR1 and CDR2 (germline): SGHTA, FQGNSA. The CDR3 protein is CASRYRGQSYEQYF. CDR3 sequence (DNA): TGTGCCAGCAGATATCGGGGACAGTCCTACGAGCAGTACTTC. The variable domain in full, with the rest retrieved from reference TRBV7-2 and TRBJ2-7, is GAGVSQSPSNKVTEKGKDVELRCDPISGHTALYWYRQSLGQGLEFLIYFQGNSAPDKSGLPSDRFSAERTGGSVSTLTIQRTQQEDSAVYLCASRYRGQSYEQYFGPGTRLTVT.

This rearrangement joins TRBV6-5 to TRBJ1-1; perhaps TRBD1 as D (5 bases). CDR3 length equals 15 residues. CDR1 is MNHEY, CDR2 SVGAGI, per germline. The V end was cut by 0 bases, the J end by 5 bases, with 13 bases between. The CDR3 region has the DNA TGTGCCAGCAGTTACTCCCCAGTTAGGGGAACTGAAGCTTTCTTT. It translates to CASSYSPVRGTEAFF.

This clone was seen more than once but under ten times. This CDR3 reads CASSFSSGGNQPQHF. In DNA, the CDR3 is TGTGCCAGCAGTTTCTCTTCTGGTGGCAATCAGCCCCAGCATTTT. The chain is built from TRBV28 and TRBJ1-5; D remains ambiguous. Germline V gene sequence: CDR1 MDHEN, CDR2 SYDVKM. The CDR3 totals 15 residues. V was trimmed by 3 bases and J by 2 bases, leaving 11 bases between them.